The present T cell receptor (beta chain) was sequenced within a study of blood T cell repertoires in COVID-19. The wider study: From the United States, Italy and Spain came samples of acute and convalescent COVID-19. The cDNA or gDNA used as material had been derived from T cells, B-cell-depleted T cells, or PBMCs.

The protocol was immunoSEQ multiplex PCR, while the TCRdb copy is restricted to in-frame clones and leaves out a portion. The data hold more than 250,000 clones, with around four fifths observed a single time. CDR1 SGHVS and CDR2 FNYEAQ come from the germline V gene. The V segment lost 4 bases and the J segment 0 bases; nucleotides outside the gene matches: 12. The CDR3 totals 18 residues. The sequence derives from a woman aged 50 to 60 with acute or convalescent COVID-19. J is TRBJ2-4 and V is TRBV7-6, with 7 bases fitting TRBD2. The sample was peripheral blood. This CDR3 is CASSSLNGGRGAKNIQYF. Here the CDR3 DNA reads TGTGCCAGCAGCTCACTCAATGGGGGGAGGGGAGCCAAAAACATTCAGTACTTC.